This T cell receptor (beta chain) was sequenced during a study of graft-versus-host responses after intestinal transplantation. Across the whole study: The whole recipient group had anti-thymocyte globulin induction followed by tacrolimus and steroids for approximately three years. Study-wide points: Individuals who had graft-donor T cell macrochimerism had allografts that showed high graft-versus-host to host-versus-graft clonal ratios. Declining HvG levels early post-transplant were linked to peak circulating GvH clone levels.

TCRdb keeps only in-frame clones here, not all; method: immunoSEQ multiplex PCR. Of some 110,000 clones listed, roughly 87% are singletons. Trimming at V came to 8 bases and at J to 8 bases, leaving 14 bases not matched to a gene. Germline V CDR1 and CDR2: MNHNY, SVGAGI (reference sequence). This CDR3 has 15 residues. In the case of this clone: Its antigen is still unknown.

The rearrangement uses TRBV6-6 and TRBJ1-5; the match to TRBD1 covers 8 bases. The starting material was unstimulated CD4+ T cells sorted from spleen or lymph node cells, obtained before intestinal transplant. This clonotype originated in a human donor who received an intestinal transplant. This CDR3 reads CASLPWDRPGEPQHF. The CDR3 DNA reads as TGTGCCAGCCTCCCTTGGGACAGGCCGGGTGAGCCCCAGCATTTT.